The 21 T cell receptor beta chains in this list originate from one sample, sequenced in a study of blood T cell repertoires in COVID-19. The repertoire was sequenced with immunoSEQ multiplex PCR; TCRdb's copy has only in-frame clones and lacks some. The sample holds 70,000 to 95,000 clones, 81% seen once. The specimen was peripheral blood. The receptors derive from an older woman with acute or convalescent COVID-19.

The chain has TRBV15 and TRBJ1-1; D is undetermined. Germline V gives CDR1 LNHNV, CDR2 YYDKDF (reference sequence). This CDR3 comprises 14 residues. Deletions cut 0 bases from V and 3 bases from J, with 8 bases between. This CDR3 is CATSRDRVYTEAFF. DNA of the CDR3: TGTGCCACCAGCAGAGATCGTGTTTACACTGAAGCTTTCTTT.

In this sample, this clone turned up a few times. CDR3 bases: TGTGCCACCAGCAGAGATCCCCCAGCGGGAGGCCCCACCGGGGCCTACGAGCAGTACTTC. It yields the protein CATSRDPPAGGPTGAYEQYF. The rearrangement uses TRBV15 and TRBJ2-7; 9 nucleotides align to TRBD2. Per germline, CDR1 LNHNV and CDR2 YYDKDF (reference sequence). V was clipped by 0 bases and J by 2 bases; unmatched bases: 17. The CDR3 is 20 amino acids.

The chain carries TRBV7-3 and TRBJ1-1; TRBD1 matches at 7 bases. Germline-derived CDR1 and CDR2 are SGHTA and FQGTGA. J was trimmed by 7 bases and V by 2 bases; bases with no gene match: 4. CDR3 size: 13 residues. The CDR3 sequence: CASSLDRDGEAFF. CDR3 DNA sequence: TGTGCCAGCAGCTTAGACAGGGACGGTGAAGCTTTCTTT.

The genes are TRBV6-5 and TRBJ2-1; 8 nucleotides agree with TRBD2. With V trimmed by 0 bases and J by 10 bases, 8 bases remained unmatched. The CDR3 has 15 amino acids. The germline V gene has CDR1 MNHEY and CDR2 SVGAGI. The CDR3 sequence: CASSYSIAGGEEQFF. The DNA for the CDR3 is TGTGCCAGCAGTTACTCGATTGCGGGAGGAGAAGAGCAGTTCTTC.

This chain joins TRBV6-5 and TRBJ2-1; a weak D match, TRBD2 (7 bases). The V gene lost 5 bases and the J gene lost 7 bases, with 12 bases spanning the gap. Germline loops: CDR1 MNHEY, CDR2 SVGAGI. The CDR3 sequence is 13 residues long. The DNA of the CDR3 is TGTGCCAGCAGTCCGCGGGGGCAGAATGAGCAGTTCTTC. This codes for CASSPRGQNEQFF.

V and J are TRBV18 and TRBJ2-1; maybe TRBD1 (6 bases). From germline, CDR1 is KGHSH and CDR2 LQKENI. The V gene lost 5 bases and the J gene lost 4 bases, with 12 bases spanning the gap. The CDR3 covers 14 residues. The CDR3, as DNA: TGTGCCAGCTCAACGGGACAAGGGTACAATGAGCAGTTCTTC. This sequence encodes CASSTGQGYNEQFF.

The genes are TRBV2 and TRBJ2-7, with 10 bases matching TRBD2. The V segment lost 1 base and the J segment 6 bases; nucleotides outside the gene matches: 6. The CDR3 loop spans 15 amino acids. The germline gives CDR1 SNHLY, CDR2 FYNNEI. The chain's CDR3 is CASSEGAGGLSEQYF. CDR3 in DNA: TGTGCCAGCAGTGAAGGAGCGGGAGGGCTGTCCGAGCAGTACTTC.

V usage is TRBV7-9 and J usage is TRBJ2-5; 7 bases fit TRBD2. The trim removed 4 bases at V and 1 base at J, leaving 3 bases unmatched. CDR1 is SEHNR and CDR2 is FQNEAQ in the germline V gene (reference sequence). There are 14 residues in the CDR3. DNA for the CDR3: TGTGCCAGCAGCTATACTAGCGCCCAAGAGACCCAGTACTTC. It specifies CASSYTSAQETQYF.

This clone was seen a single time. Written as DNA, the CDR3 is TGTGCCAGCAGCTTAGGGCAGGGAAGCCCTTATGGCTACACCTTC. Residues: CASSLGQGSPYGYTF. V is TRBV7-9 and J is TRBJ1-2; TRBD1 might be the D (5 bases). CDR1 is SEHNR and CDR2 is FQNEAQ in the germline V gene (reference sequence). Trimming cost V 1 base and J 5 bases, with 14 bases left between them. The CDR3 sequence is 15 residues long.

The chain employs TRBV11-2 and TRBJ1-1; maybe TRBD1 (6 bases). Between the trimmed V and J ends, which lost 3 bases and 11 bases, there was a span of 13 bases. Germline values: CDR1 SGHAT, CDR2 FQNNGV. There are 12 residues in the CDR3. The CDR3 DNA is TGTGCCAGCAGCTTCGGGGGGCGCCTGGCTTTCTTT. It yields the protein CASSFGGRLAFF.

The chain couples TRBV7-9 to TRBJ1-2, with D tentatively TRBD1 (6 bases). Trimming removed 5 bases from V and 6 bases from J, with 16 bases in between. This CDR3 region has 14 residues. CDR1 is SEHNR and CDR2 is FQNEAQ in the germline V gene (reference sequence). In DNA, the CDR3 is TGTGCCAGCAGCCCCCCGGGGGGGCGAGATGGCTACACCTTC. Translating it yields CASSPPGGRDGYTF.

The chain has TRBV28 and TRBJ1-4, with D perhaps matching TRBD1 (6 bases). V lost 3 bases, J lost 0 bases, and 29 bases lay in between. The CDR3 runs 22 residues. Germline V gives CDR1 MDHEN, CDR2 SYDVKM. CDR3 DNA sequence: TGTGCCAGCAGTTTTCATGGAGTGGGCTCCCGGGACAAACCTGCAACTAATGAAAAACTGTTTTTT. Protein product: CASSFHGVGSRDKPATNEKLFF.

This chain connects TRBV10-3 to TRBJ2-1, with 13 bases fitting TRBD2. The CDR3 spans 15 residues. CDR1 and CDR2 (germline): ENHRY, SYGVKD. J gave up 4 bases and V 6 bases, and 3 bases lay outside the gene matches. The DNA of the CDR3 is TGTGCCATCAGGCCGGGACTAGCGGGGTACAATGAGCAGTTCTTC. Residues: CAIRPGLAGYNEQFF.

This chain uses TRBV29-1 with TRBJ1-1, with TRBD1 matching 8 bases. CDR1 is SQVTM and CDR2 is ANQGSEA in the germline V gene. The CDR3 runs 14 residues. Losses at the gene ends were 4 bases for V and 7 bases for J; bases not matched to a gene: 11. CDR3 bases: TGCAGCGTTGGAGCCTTCGGACAGGGAATTGAAGCTTTCTTT. It yields the protein CSVGAFGQGIEAFF.

The genes are TRBV28 and TRBJ1-5, with D possibly being TRBD1 (6 bases). Germline V gene data show CDR1 as MDHEN and CDR2 as SYDVKM. The CDR3 extends over 17 amino acids. Trimming left V 4 bases short and J 0 bases short, with 16 bases between. CDR3 sequence: CASSWDTTAYSNQPQHF. The CDR3 bases are TGTGCCAGCAGTTGGGACACCACAGCATATAGCAATCAGCCCCAGCATTTT.

The V and J genes are TRBV5-1 and TRBJ2-3; TRBD1 matches at 8 bases. The ends lost 4 bases at V and 2 bases at J; junction bases unmatched: 6. Germline assignment: CDR1 SGHRS and CDR2 YFSETQ. The length of the CDR3 is 15 residues. Here the CDR3 DNA reads TGCGCCAGCAGCCATCAGGGGGCGGTCACAGATACGCAGTATTTT. Translated, it gives CASSHQGAVTDTQYF.

The J gene is TRBJ2-7, the V gene TRBV23-1, with 11 bases identical to TRBD1. TRBV23-1 is noted as an ORF with a role that remains uncertain. The CDR3 has 20 residues. J lost 4 bases, V lost 3 bases, and 20 bases had no gene match. This CDR3 reads CASSQDGQGALPRGSYEQYF. The CDR3 DNA is TGCGCCAGCAGTCAGGACGGACAGGGGGCACTCCCCCGTGGGTCTTACGAGCAGTACTTC.

The chain has TRBV28 and TRBJ1-2; D remains ambiguous. Germline CDR1 reads MDHEN; CDR2 reads SYDVKM. V was shortened by 5 bases and J by 0 bases, with 7 bases between the two germline ends. The CDR3 spans 13 residues. As DNA, the CDR3 is TGTGCCAGCAGTGTCCGGGCTAACTATGGCTACACCTTC. This encodes CASSVRANYGYTF.

This clone occurred once. The chain carries TRBV7-6 and TRBJ2-1; no clear D. V dropped 1 base and J dropped 8 bases, with 6 bases sitting between them. The CDR3 has 12 amino acids. Germline assignment: CDR1 SGHVS and CDR2 FNYEAQ. CDR3 DNA sequence: TGTGCCAGCAGCTTAGTAGCCCATGAGCAGTTCTTC. This codes for CASSLVAHEQFF.

The chain uses TRBV28 and TRBJ1-5; 7 positions agree with TRBD1. Germline-derived CDR1 and CDR2 are MDHEN and SYDVKM. With V trimmed by 5 bases and J by 7 bases, 11 bases remained unmatched. The CDR3 has 15 residues. The CDR3 loop reads CASSARTGPAQPQHF. The CDR3 DNA reads as TGTGCCAGCAGTGCACGGACAGGACCGGCGCAGCCCCAGCATTTT. Full variable domain (rest looked up from reference TRBV28 and TRBJ1-5): DVKVTQSSRYLVKRTGEKVFLECVQDMDHENMFWYRQDPGLGLRLIYFSYDVKMKEKGDIPEGYSVSREKKERFSLILESASTNQTSMYLCASSARTGPAQPQHFGDGTRLSIL.

V and J are TRBV7-2 and TRBJ1-1; a weak D match, TRBD1 (5 bases). Germline V gives CDR1 SGHTA, CDR2 FQGNSA. This CDR3 spans 13 amino acids. Trimming stripped 6 bases from V and 4 bases from J, with 12 bases between. CDR3: CASSAQGSTEAFF. CDR3 bases: TGTGCCAGCAGTGCTCAGGGATCCACTGAAGCTTTCTTT. Using reference TRBV7-2 and TRBJ1-1 for the parts outside the CDR3, the full variable domain is GAGVSQSPSNKVTEKGKDVELRCDPISGHTALYWYRQSLGQGLEFLIYFQGNSAPDKSGLPSDRFSAERTGGSVSTLTIQRTQQEDSAVYLCASSAQGSTEAFFGQGTRLTVV.